The T cell receptor (beta chain) under discussion was sequenced for a study of CD8+ T cells in alopecia areata. For the study at large: The drug, oral tofacitinib, was given to treated patients at 5 to 10 mg twice daily. The SALT score measured affected scalp surface percentage in treated patients. Study-level points and caveats: Higher clonality and more expanded CD8+ clones appeared in lesional than normal scalp. Tofacitinib produced a significant decrease in scalp clonality and in expanded CD8+ clones among the top 100.

This sample's treatment: oral pan-JAK inhibitor, 5-10 mg twice daily. This CDR3 has 16 amino acids. Per germline, CDR1 ENHRY and CDR2 SYGVKD. Trimming took off 2 bases at V and 3 bases at J, with 13 bases between the two ends. Extracted RNA was reverse transcribed into cDNA, the sequencing template. The method was immunoSEQ multiplex PCR; TCRdb's version includes in-frame clones alone and lacks a portion of them. The profile shows 95,000 to 100,000 clones, roughly 60% of them singletons. To note about this clone: The antigen is undetermined.

The chain has TRBV10-3 and TRBJ2-2; D might be TRBD1 (5 bases). The material was CD8+ T cells sorted from blood, obtained at approximately week 56, from a patient treated with tofacitinib. This TCR was sampled from a human donor with alopecia areata. CDR3 in DNA: TGTGCCATCAGTGAGGAGTTAGGGGCCCACACCGGGGAGCTGTTTTTT. Translation gives CAISEELGAHTGELFF.